The 24 T cell receptor beta chains given below trace back to one sample, sequenced in a study of graft-versus-host responses after intestinal transplantation. The method was immunoSEQ multiplex PCR; TCRdb's version includes in-frame clones alone and lacks a portion of them. This sample yields 20,000 to 25,000 clones, of which under 45% are seen a single time; around 0.66% belongs to the top ten. This specimen consisted of alloreactive CD4+ T cells from a mixed lymphocyte reaction culture, obtained before intestinal transplant. Subset described: CFSE-low proliferating T cells sorted from roughly six-day pre-transplant mixed lymphocyte reaction (GvH or HvG direction). The source is a human patient who received an intestinal transplant.

This clone was detected a few times. The gene calls are TRBV6-5 and TRBJ2-5; 9 bases line up with TRBD2. CDR3 length: 14 residues. Germline V gene sequence: CDR1 MNHEY, CDR2 SVGAGI. The trim removed 3 bases at V and 9 bases at J, leaving 8 bases unmatched. The CDR3, as DNA: TGTGCCAGCAGTTATGGGCGGGGGGGCGTTTCCCAGTACTTC. Translated, it gives CASSYGRGGVSQYF.

The J gene is TRBJ2-2, the V gene TRBV7-2; weak D call: TRBD2 (6 bases). Germline V gene lookup returns CDR1 SGHTA and CDR2 FQGNSA. The V and J ends lost 1 base and 7 bases respectively, with 25 bases between them. There are 19 residues in the CDR3. In DNA form, the CDR3 reads TGTGCCAGCAGCTTAGAAGCGCCCTTATATCGGGGGACCGGCGGGGAGCTGTTTTTT. Its translation: CASSLEAPLYRGTGGELFF.

This clone has a handful of counts. V is TRBV5-1 and J is TRBJ2-7; 8 nucleotides match TRBD1. The germline gives CDR1 SGHRS, CDR2 YFSETQ. V was pared by 4 bases and J by 1 base, with 10 bases of the junction left unmatched. The CDR3 runs 16 residues. The CDR3 sequence: CASSLTARTGSYEQYF. The CDR3 bases are TGCGCCAGCAGCCTGACCGCCAGGACAGGGTCCTACGAGCAGTACTTC.

The chain combines TRBV30 with TRBJ1-1, with D perhaps TRBD1 (5 bases). The CDR3 length is 13 residues. Per germline, CDR1 GTSNPN and CDR2 SVGIG (reference sequence). Trimming pared 0 bases from V and 9 bases from J, leaving 14 bases between. As DNA, the CDR3 is TGTGCCTGGAGTGTACGAATGCAGGGAAAAGCTTTCTTT. Its protein product is CAWSVRMQGKAFF. Based on the CDR3 plus reference TRBV30 and TRBJ1-1, the full variable domain is SQTIHQWPATLVQPVGSPLSLECTVEGTSNPNLYWYRQAAGRGLQLLFYSVGIGQISSEVPQNLSASRPQDRQFILSSKKLLLSDSGFYLCAWSVRMQGKAFFGQGTRLTVV.

This chain links TRBV18 with TRBJ2-5, with D unclear. The CDR3 runs to 14 residues. Looked up from germline, CDR1 is KGHSH and CDR2 is LQKENI. V lost 2 bases, J lost 1 base, and 8 bases lay in between. CDR3 sequence: CASSPSYLQETQYF. The CDR3, as DNA: TGTGCCAGCTCACCATCCTACCTCCAAGAGACCCAGTACTTC.

This clone is medium-sized. This chain links TRBV6-6 with TRBJ1-2, with 7 bases identical to TRBD1. V lost 7 bases to trimming and J lost 6 bases; unmatched junction nucleotides: 14. The CDR3 length is 15 residues. Germline loops: CDR1 MNHNY, CDR2 SVGAGI (reference sequence). The CDR3 bases are TGTGCCAGCAACACCCTCCTCGGGACAGCTCATGGCTACACCTTC. Translated: CASNTLLGTAHGYTF.

This clone was picked up a small number of times. The chain joins TRBV5-1 to TRBJ1-1; TRBD1 matches at 7 bases. Germline CDR1 and CDR2: SGHRS and YFSETQ. This CDR3 has 16 residues. V lost 1 base and J lost 2; bases outside the gene matches: 8. The CDR3 is CASSLTFGTANTEAFF. The DNA for the CDR3 is TGCGCCAGCAGCTTGACATTCGGGACAGCCAACACTGAAGCTTTCTTT.

The chain uses TRBV19 and TRBJ2-7, with D possibly being TRBD2 (6 bases). The germline V and J ends were trimmed by 5 bases and 3 bases, with 17 bases remaining between them. The CDR3 is 15 residues long. Germline V gene lookup returns CDR1 LNHDA and CDR2 SQIVND (reference sequence). The CDR3 DNA sequence: TGTGCCAGTAGTTTTTCGGGAGTAACTTTCTACGAGCAGTACTTC. As protein: CASSFSGVTFYEQYF.

This clone showed up just a few times. The chain uses TRBV5-8 and TRBJ1-2, with a tentative D call TRBD1 (5 bases). This CDR3 is 13 amino acids long. The germline V gene has CDR1 SGHTS and CDR2 YDEGEE. Trimming removed 1 base from V and 8 bases from J, with 12 bases in between. Written as DNA, the CDR3 is TGTGCCAGCAGCTTGTGGCAGGGAGGCGGCTACACCTTC. Protein: CASSLWQGGGYTF.

This clone occurred a few times. The rearrangement links TRBV19 to TRBJ1-5; 11 nucleotides align to TRBD1. This CDR3 contains 13 residues. In germline, CDR1 is LNHDA, CDR2 SQIVND (reference sequence). The V segment lost 6 bases and the J segment 7 bases; nucleotides outside the gene matches: 2. The chain's CDR3 is CASRDRGRQPQHF. The CDR3 bases are TGTGCCAGTAGGGACAGGGGGCGACAGCCCCAGCATTTT. Variable domain in full (rest from reference TRBV19 and TRBJ1-5): DGGITQSPKYLFRKEGQNVTLSCEQNLNHDAMYWYRQDPGQGLRLIYYSQIVNDFQKGDIAEGYSVSREKKESFPLTVTSAQKNPTAFYLCASRDRGRQPQHFGDGTRLSIL.

A few counts support this clone. The V gene is TRBV28, the J gene TRBJ1-2, with TRBD1 matching over 7 bases. CDR3 length: 16 amino acids. Germline V gene lookup returns CDR1 MDHEN and CDR2 SYDVKM. V shed 6 bases and J 4 bases; nucleotides not matched to a gene: 14. This CDR3 is CASRTPYRGIGYGYTF. DNA of the CDR3: TGTGCCAGCAGAACCCCGTACAGGGGAATCGGCTATGGCTACACCTTC.

The J gene is TRBJ2-5, the V gene TRBV27, with 7 bases that match TRBD2. V trimming: 3 bases; J trimming: 6 bases; junction bases outside the gene matches: 7. This CDR3 has 14 residues. The germline V gene encodes CDR1 MNHEY and CDR2 SMNVEV (reference sequence). CDR3 nucleotide sequence: TGTGCCAGCAGTTTCGGCGGGAGCGTGCAGACCCAGTACTTC. Protein product: CASSFGGSVQTQYF.

This clone was observed a few times. This chain uses TRBV30 with TRBJ2-1, with 11 bases identical to TRBD2. V was pared by 3 bases and J by 4 bases, with 5 bases of the junction left unmatched. The germline CDR1 and CDR2 sequences are GTSNPN and SVGIG (reference sequence). The CDR3 consists of 15 residues. The CDR3, as DNA: TGTGCCTGGAGCAACTTAGCGGGGGGGTACAATGAGCAGTTCTTC. Amino acid sequence: CAWSNLAGGYNEQFF.

The chain joins TRBV7-8 to TRBJ2-2, with a weak D call TRBD1 (6 bases). Germline V gene lookup returns CDR1 SGHVS and CDR2 FQNEAQ. Trimming took off 4 bases at V and 2 bases at J, with 14 bases between the two ends. This CDR3 has 16 residues. The CDR3 bases are TGTGCCAGCAGCTCACGCCCGGGACACAACACCGGGGAGCTGTTTTTT. Protein product: CASSSRPGHNTGELFF.

V usage is TRBV7-9 and J usage is TRBJ2-7, with D perhaps TRBD1 (5 bases). CDR3 length equals 14 residues. The V end was cut by 0 bases, the J end by 6 bases, with 12 bases between. The germline V gene encodes CDR1 SEHNR and CDR2 FQNEAQ (reference sequence). The DNA of the CDR3 is TGTGCCAGCAGCTTAGCAGGGGTGCGAGTCGAGCAGTACTTC. Protein sequence: CASSLAGVRVEQYF.

This clone was counted between two and nine times. The chain uses TRBV18 and TRBJ2-3; 7 bases map to TRBD1. This CDR3 contains 14 residues. The V segment lost 6 bases and the J segment 0 bases; nucleotides outside the gene matches: 3. Germline CDR1 reads KGHSH; CDR2 reads LQKENI. The CDR3: CASSVTGSTDTQYF. The CDR3 bases are TGTGCCAGCTCTGTGACAGGGAGCACAGATACGCAGTATTTT.

V usage is TRBV19 and J usage is TRBJ1-6; D unclear. From germline, CDR1 is LNHDA and CDR2 SQIVND (reference sequence). This CDR3 region has 12 residues. V was clipped by 5 bases and J by 6 bases, with 5 bases between them. The chain's CDR3 is CASSPLNSPLHF. CDR3 nucleotides: TGTGCCAGTAGTCCACTTAATTCACCCCTCCACTTT. The variable domain in full, completed from reference TRBV19 and TRBJ1-6, reads DGGITQSPKYLFRKEGQNVTLSCEQNLNHDAMYWYRQDPGQGLRLIYYSQIVNDFQKGDIAEGYSVSREKKESFPLTVTSAQKNPTAFYLCASSPLNSPLHFGNGTRLTVT.

The chain uses TRBV2 and TRBJ2-2; D might be TRBD1 (5 bases). Trimming left V 7 bases short and J 0 bases short, with 9 bases between. The germline V gene has CDR1 SNHLY and CDR2 FYNNEI. The CDR3 is 14 residues long. The CDR3 nucleotides read TGTGCCAGCAAGGGGTACTCGAACACCGGGGAGCTGTTTTTT. As protein: CASKGYSNTGELFF.

This clone was seen more than once but under ten times. V usage is TRBV6-6 and J usage is TRBJ2-2, with 7 bases identical to TRBD1. Germline V gives CDR1 MNHNY, CDR2 SVGAGI (reference sequence). The trim removed 6 bases at V and 7 bases at J, leaving 8 bases unmatched. The CDR3 loop spans 14 amino acids. The CDR3 region has the DNA TGTGCCAGCAGGGTGACAGGGTTGGGCGGGGAGCTGTTTTTT. It translates to CASRVTGLGGELFF.

The CDR3 here is CASSVGYSGGLQETQYF. DNA for the CDR3: TGTGCCAGCAGCGTAGGATATAGCGGGGGACTCCAAGAGACCCAGTACTTC. The chain combines TRBV9 with TRBJ2-5; 9 bases agree with TRBD2. The CDR3 is 17 amino acids. With V trimmed by 0 bases and J by 1 base, 7 bases remained unmatched. Germline loops: CDR1 SGDLS, CDR2 YYNGEE.

There are a few counts of this clone. The rearrangement joins TRBV2 to TRBJ2-3, with 9 nucleotides matching TRBD2. V lost 2 bases, J lost 1 base, and 7 bases stayed unmatched. The length of the CDR3 is 17 residues. Germline values: CDR1 SNHLY, CDR2 FYNNEI. Here the CDR3 DNA reads TGTGCCAGCAGTGAATACGCTAGCGGGATAGGCACAGATACGCAGTATTTT. Translated, it gives CASSEYASGIGTDTQYF.

The genes are TRBV30 and TRBJ1-6; 11 bases map to TRBD1. The CDR3 extends over 18 amino acids. Per the germline V gene, CDR1 is GTSNPN and CDR2 is SVGIG (reference sequence). The V segment lost 3 bases and the J segment 2 bases; nucleotides outside the gene matches: 9. CDR3 bases: TGTGCCTGGAGGGGACAGGGGGGATTATCGGCCTATAATTCACCCCTCCACTTT. It encodes CAWRGQGGLSAYNSPLHF.

This clone has just a few counts. DNA of the CDR3: TGCGCCAGCAGCTTAACGGGAGATACGCAGTATTTT. Protein product: CASSLTGDTQYF. V gene TRBV5-1 combines with J gene TRBJ2-3; D uncertain. Trimming took 2 bases from V and 5 from J, leaving 6 bases between them. CDR3 length: 12 amino acids. Germline CDR1 SGHRS, CDR2 YFSETQ.

As concerns this clone: The junction shows a germline mismatch at one end, possibly a read error. V usage is TRBV5-1 and J usage is TRBJ1-1; perhaps TRBD1 as D (6 bases). The CDR3 length is 14 residues. From germline, CDR1 is SGHRS and CDR2 YFSETQ. CDR3 nucleotide sequence: TGCGCCAGCAGCTCAGGTGCCTGGGACACCGAAGCTTTCTTT. Amino acids: CASSSGAWDTEAFF.